Listed below are T cell receptor beta chains from one sample, sequenced in a study of response to subunit inactivated influenza vaccine. TCRdb recomputed calls from the RT-PCR reads with MiXCR, one row per CDR3 protein. The table has approximately 500,000 distinct CDR3 sequences, roughly 23% seen once. The same data also contributed to another study, on T cells expressing NK-cell markers.

The material sequenced was CD4+ T cells sorted from PBMCs, taken 11 to 12 days after vaccination. All receptors derive from a man aged 45 to 65 who received an inactivated influenza vaccine. The CDR3 runs from the conserved cysteine through the conserved F or W. The D gene is left open where the match is weak. Not every row has a clone size; where given, it reads once, few, many or a size class.

few TRBJ1-3 TRBV20-1 . CSARAAGNTIYF TGCAGTGCTAGAGCAGCTGGAAACACCATATATTTT
. TRBJ2-7 TRBV12-3/TRBV12-4 . CASSFGLEQYF TGTGCCAGCAGTTTTGGGTTGGAGCAGTACTTC
. TRBJ1-1 TRBV24-1 TRBD1 CATRQGADTEAFF TGTGCCACCAGACAGGGGGCGGACACTGAAGCTTTCTTT
. TRBJ1-1 TRBV6-2/TRBV6-3 . CATERTARTEAFF TGTGCCACCGAAAGGACGGCGCGGACTGAAGCTTTCTTT
. TRBJ1-5 TRBV2 TRBD1 CASSPDRGSNQPQHF TGTGCCAGCAGTCCCGACAGGGGTTCCAATCAGCCCCAGCATTTT
. TRBJ2-3 TRBV15 TRBD2 CATAGGGTDTQYF TGTGCCACCGCCGGGGGGGGCACAGATACGCAGTATTTT
many TRBJ2-5 TRBV29-1 . CSVGRRQETQYF TGCAGCGTTGGTCGGCGGCAAGAGACCCAGTACTTC
. TRBJ2-5 TRBV4-2 TRBD2 CASSQEVPGTKETQYF TGTGCCAGCAGCCAAGAGGTTCCCGGGACTAAAGAGACCCAGTACTTC
few TRBJ2-4 TRBV11-1 . CASSLGTLVAKNIQYF TGTGCCAGCAGCTTAGGGACCTTGGTAGCCAAAAACATTCAGTACTTC
. TRBJ2-7 TRBV6-1 . CASNPGDSRLYEQYF TGTGCCAGCAATCCAGGGGATAGTAGGTTGTACGAGCAGTACTTC
. TRBJ2-6 TRBV28 . CASSARANVLTF TGTGCCAGCAGTGCCCGGGCCAACGTCCTGACTTTC
. TRBJ2-3 TRBV7-6 TRBD2 CASSPLAGVSADTQYF TGTGCCAGCAGCCCCTTAGCGGGAGTGTCGGCAGATACGCAGTATTTT
few TRBJ1-6 TRBV10-2 . CASSRGDSPLHF TGCGCCAGTAGTCGTGGGGATTCACCCCTCCACTTT
. TRBJ2-2 TRBV6-5 TRBD1 CASSWTGSATGELFF TGTGCCAGCAGTTGGACAGGGTCGGCCACCGGGGAGCTGTTTTTT
. TRBJ2-5 TRBV4-1 TRBD1 CASSRTGPNFQETQYF TGCGCCAGCAGCCGGACAGGGCCAAACTTTCAAGAGACCCAGTACTTC
few TRBJ2-3 TRBV20-1 TRBD2 CSARASGGAIQDTQYF TGCAGTGCTAGGGCTAGCGGGGGGGCAATTCAAGATACGCAGTATTTT
few TRBJ2-2 TRBV29-1 . CSVDTYGLKGGTGELFF TGCAGCGTTGATACATACGGACTGAAAGGGGGGACCGGGGAGCTGTTTTTT
. TRBJ2-3 TRBV2 . CASTSLSTDTQYF TGTGCCAGCACTAGTCTCTCCACAGATACGCAGTATTTT
. TRBJ2-7 TRBV7-9 TRBD2 CASSSRRAGDYEQYF TGTGCCAGCAGCTCAAGGCGCGCGGGAGACTACGAGCAGTACTTC
. TRBJ2-6 TRBV5-1 . CASSFNRATGANVLTF TGCGCCAGCAGCTTTAACAGGGCAACTGGGGCCAACGTCCTGACTTTC
few TRBJ2-1 TRBV12-3/TRBV12-4 TRBD2 CASSSHWTSGSYNEQFF TGTGCCAGCAGTTCCCACTGGACTAGCGGTTCCTACAATGAGCAGTTCTTC
many TRBJ1-4 TRBV5-1 . CASRQAYRGTNEKLFF TGCGCCAGCAGACAGGCCTATCGGGGAACTAATGAAAAACTGTTTTTT
few TRBJ2-3 TRBV24-1 TRBD1 CATSERQGMADTQYF TGTGCCACCAGTGAACGACAGGGGATGGCAGATACGCAGTATTTT
. TRBJ2-7 TRBV6-1 TRBD1 CASSTVPGQGVLEQYF TGTGCCAGCAGTACCGTCCCGGGACAGGGGGTACTCGAGCAGTACTTC
. TRBJ2-1 TRBV4-3 TRBD1 CASGQSPGGEQFF TGCGCCAGCGGCCAGTCCCCAGGGGGTGAGCAGTTCTTC
. TRBJ1-1 TRBV5-1 . CASSFGQGGEAFF TGCGCCAGCAGCTTTGGGCAGGGCGGTGAAGCTTTCTTT
. TRBJ2-1 TRBV19 . CASRPIAPSTYNEQFF TGTGCCAGTAGGCCAATAGCCCCATCGACCTACAATGAGCAGTTCTTC
few TRBJ2-6 TRBV28 . CASSLGVSGGANVLTF TGTGCCAGCAGTTTAGGTGTCTCCGGGGGGGCCAACGTCCTGACTTTC
. TRBJ2-7 TRBV7-2 TRBD1 CASSLDRFTYEQYF TGTGCCAGCAGCTTGGACAGGTTTACCTACGAGCAGTACTTC
. TRBJ2-5 TRBV12-3/TRBV12-4 TRBD2 CASTIGLARETQYF TGTGCCAGCACCATCGGACTAGCTAGAGAGACCCAGTACTTC
. TRBJ2-6 TRBV10-2 . CASSLPGHISSGANVLTF TGCGCCAGCAGTCTCCCGGGACACATCAGCTCTGGGGCCAACGTCCTGACTTTC
few TRBJ2-1 TRBV11-2 . CASSSTRQIEQFF TGTGCCAGCAGCTCAACTAGGCAAATAGAGCAGTTCTTC
. TRBJ2-2 TRBV4-1 . CASSPTPSRAGLGGELFF TGCGCCAGCAGCCCGACCCCCTCCAGGGCCGGTTTAGGAGGGGAGCTGTTTTTT
few TRBJ2-2 TRBV3-1 TRBD1 CASSQGQGGVGELFF TGTGCCAGCAGCCAGGGACAGGGTGGAGTCGGGGAGCTGTTTTTT
few TRBJ1-2 TRBV12-3/TRBV12-4 TRBD1 CASSQTGQGLDGYTF TGTGCCAGCAGTCAAACGGGACAGGGGCTCGATGGCTACACCTTC
few TRBJ2-1 TRBV30 TRBD1 CAWSRQGKYEQFF TGTGCCTGGAGCCGACAGGGGAAGTATGAGCAGTTCTTC
few TRBJ2-7 TRBV3-1 TRBD2 CASSHRTGGPYEQYF TGTGCCAGCAGCCATCGAACGGGGGGGCCCTACGAGCAGTACTTC
few TRBJ2-7 TRBV20-1 TRBD1 CSAIGTGKTYEQYF TGCAGTGCAATTGGGACAGGTAAAACCTACGAGCAGTACTTC
few TRBJ2-5 TRBV10-3 . CAIRTSGGVGETQYF TGTGCCATCAGAACCTCAGGAGGAGTCGGAGAGACCCAGTACTTC
many TRBJ1-2 TRBV11-2 . CASSFLGNRGYTF TGTGCCAGCAGCTTCCTAGGGAATCGAGGCTACACCTTC
. TRBJ1-1 TRBV5-4 TRBD1 CASSLDTGGLNTEAFF TGTGCCAGCAGCTTGGATACAGGGGGCTTGAACACTGAAGCTTTCTTT
few TRBJ2-3 TRBV4-2 TRBD2 CASSQDGGLAGRDTQYF TGTGCCAGCAGCCAAGATGGCGGACTAGCGGGGCGAGATACGCAGTATTTT
. TRBJ1-5 TRBV27 . CASSSDRRVGQPQHF TGTGCCAGCAGTTCTGACAGGAGAGTCGGTCAGCCCCAGCATTTT
few TRBJ2-1 TRBV12-3/TRBV12-4 TRBD2 CASSMGLRIKQFF TGTGCCAGCAGTATGGGACTACGAATCAAGCAGTTCTTC
few TRBJ2-3 TRBV9 . CASSVGASDSADTQYF TGTGCCAGCAGCGTAGGGGCTAGCGATTCAGCAGATACGCAGTATTTT
. TRBJ1-1 TRBV9 . CASSVAPGGREAFF TGTGCCAGCAGCGTCGCACCAGGAGGGAGGGAAGCTTTCTTT
. TRBJ2-7 TRBV7-2 . CASSLGIPGTYEQYF TGTGCCAGCAGCTTAGGTATTCCGGGAACCTACGAGCAGTACTTC
. TRBJ2-5 TRBV29-1 . CSVSGIKETQYF TGCAGCGTTAGCGGCATAAAAGAGACCCAGTACTTC
. TRBJ2-5 TRBV20-1 . CSARGGIQETQYF TGCAGTGCTAGAGGGGGGATACAAGAGACCCAGTACTTC
. TRBJ2-2 TRBV6-2/TRBV6-3 . CACSYRYTGELFF TGTGCCTGCAGTTACAGATACACCGGGGAGCTGTTTTTT
few TRBJ1-4 TRBV3-1 . CASSQLNEKLFF TGTGCCAGCAGCCAACTAAATGAAAAACTGTTTTTT